This passage covers 12 T cell receptor beta chains from one sample sequenced in a study of CD8+ T cells in alopecia areata. Sample treatment: oral pan-JAK inhibitor, 5-10 mg twice daily. Extracted RNA was reverse transcribed into cDNA, the sequencing template. The table came from immunoSEQ multiplex PCR; TCRdb's copy has only in-frame clones and leaves some out. This sample has 150,000 to 200,000 clones, with about three fifths found just once. The specimen was CD4+ T cells sorted from blood, collected at approximately week 50, from a patient treated with tofacitinib. These receptors all come from a human donor with alopecia areata.

This clone was counted once. The sample carries other DNA sequences with the same CDR3. The V call is TRBV5-1, the J call TRBJ2-3; D not certain. CDR3 length equals 11 residues. Looked up from germline, CDR1 is SGHRS and CDR2 is YFSETQ. Trimming took 5 bases from V and 6 from J, leaving 7 bases between them. CDR3 protein: CASSLSDTQYF. CDR3 sequence (DNA): TGCGCCAGCAGTTTGTCGGATACGCAGTATTTT.

J is TRBJ1-2 and V is TRBV5-1; D remains ambiguous. V gave up 0 bases and J gave up 7 bases, with 4 bases separating them. From germline, CDR1 is SGHRS and CDR2 YFSETQ. The CDR3 spans 11 residues. The CDR3 DNA reads as TGCGCCAGCAGCTTGGCTGGTGGCTACACCTTC. This gives the protein CASSLAGGYTF.

The V and J genes are TRBV20-1 and TRBJ2-1; D may be TRBD2 (5 bases). V lost 3 bases, J lost 9 bases, and 9 bases lay in between. CDR3 length: 11 amino acids. CDR1 is DFQATT, CDR2 SNEGSKA, per germline (reference sequence). DNA of the CDR3: TGCAGTGCTAGCGGGGTAGGTGAGCAGTTCTTC. Translating it yields CSASGVGEQFF.

This clone was detected a few times. This chain joins TRBV2 and TRBJ2-6; D might be TRBD2 (6 bases). The CDR3 runs 14 residues. CDR1 and CDR2 (germline): SNHLY, FYNNEI. The ends were cut back, 4 bases at V and 19 bases at J, with 23 bases in the middle. Written as DNA, the CDR3 is TGTGCCAGCAGTGTGAACCCACCACCCGGGGGTAGCACTTTC. As protein: CASSVNPPPGGSTF.

In this sample, this clone turned up a few times. The V call is TRBV20-1, the J call TRBJ1-4; D uncertain. From germline, CDR1 is DFQATT and CDR2 SNEGSKA (reference sequence). CDR3 size: 11 residues. Trimming took off 4 bases at V and 14 bases at J, with 14 bases between the two ends. CDR3 loop: CSATLQERLFF. As DNA, the CDR3 is TGCAGTGCTACCCTCCAGGAGAGGCTGTTTTTT.

This clone was picked up a small number of times. The V call is TRBV29-1, the J call TRBJ1-2, with D hard to call. Germline V lookup: CDR1 SQVTM, CDR2 ANQGSEA. The CDR3 contains 10 residues. The V end was cut by 7 bases, the J end by 6 bases, with 9 bases between. CDR3 region: CSADADGYTF. The CDR3 region has the DNA TGCAGCGCGGACGCGGATGGCTACACCTTC. Based on the CDR3 plus reference TRBV29-1 and TRBJ1-2, the full variable domain is SAVISQKPSRDICQRGTSLTIQCQVDSQVTMMFWYRQQPGQSLTLIATANQGSEATYESGFVIDKFPISRPNLTFSTLTVSNMSPEDSSIYLCSADADGYTFGSGTRLTVV.

The J gene is TRBJ2-3, the V gene TRBV29-1, with 7 bases matching TRBD2. The CDR3 is 13 residues long. CDR1 and CDR2 from the germline V gene are SQVTM and ANQGSEA. V was pared by 8 bases and J by 2 bases, with 7 bases of the junction left unmatched. CDR3 sequence (DNA): TGCAGCTCGAAGCGGGGTCTCACAGATACGCAGTATTTT. It codes for CSSKRGLTDTQYF.

This clone was observed many times. The chain has TRBV10-3 and TRBJ1-5; D may be TRBD1 (5 bases). The CDR3 is 15 residues long. Germline V gene data show CDR1 as ENHRY and CDR2 as SYGVKD. V was trimmed by 0 bases and J by 5 bases, leaving 11 bases between them. This CDR3 reads CAISESGQLYQPQHF. CDR3 nucleotides: TGTGCCATCAGTGAGTCTGGACAATTATATCAGCCCCAGCATTTT.

This clone appeared a few times. This sequence joins TRBV29-1 and TRBJ2-1; D may be TRBD2 (6 bases). Trimming removed 1 base from V and 5 bases from J, with 18 bases in between. The CDR3 runs 16 residues. CDR1 is SQVTM and CDR2 is ANQGSEA in the germline V gene. The CDR3 bases are TGCAGCGTTGAAGCTTTGGGGGGACCCAGAAACAATGAGCAGTTCTTC. Its protein is CSVEALGGPRNNEQFF.

The V call is TRBV7-2, the J call TRBJ1-1, with D unclear. The germline V gene encodes CDR1 SGHTA and CDR2 FQGNSA. This CDR3 is built from 13 residues. V lost 6 bases and J lost 2, with 10 bases in between. The CDR3 loop reads CASRLLGNTEAFF. The CDR3 coding sequence is TGTGCCAGCAGACTTTTGGGTAACACTGAAGCTTTCTTT.

There are a few counts of this clone. This chain joins TRBV11-2 and TRBJ2-5; TRBD2 aligns across 9 bases. The DNA matches TRBJ2-7 better at its end, which makes the J call doubtful. The length of the CDR3 is 15 residues. Per germline, CDR1 SGHAT and CDR2 FQNNGV. CDR3 amino acids: CASSLRSGGAYEQYF. In DNA, the CDR3 is TGTGCCAGCAGCTTACGTAGCGGGGGAGCGTACGAGCAGTACTTC.

The J gene is TRBJ2-7, the V gene TRBV7-9; D possibly corresponds to TRBD1 (5 bases). V was pared by 1 base and J by 7 bases, with 11 bases between. The CDR3 is made up of 13 amino acids. CDR1 is SEHNR and CDR2 is FQNEAQ in the germline V gene (reference sequence). DNA of the CDR3: TGTGCCAGCAGCTTAGTTGTCGGACAAGAGCAGTACTTC. This sequence encodes CASSLVVGQEQYF.